Following are 18 T cell receptor beta chains from one sample sequenced in a study of CD4+ T cells in melanoma (dated by TCRdb to 2021 to 2024). Libraries were built with the immunoSEQ multiplex PCR assay. Drawn from immuneACCESS, this table holds only the in-frame rearrangements with V and J called that TCRdb kept. Clones are partly lost; checked studies trace under half to an unresolved V gene and leave the rest unexplained. This sample comprises some 110,000 clones, about nine tenths of them detected only once. The ten largest make up about 3.3% of the sample. The sample was peripheral blood. These receptors originate from a human donor with melanoma.

The CDR3 loop is CASRREDTGELFF. The DNA of the CDR3 is TGTGCCAGCAGACGGGAGGACACCGGGGAGCTGTTTTTT. The genes are TRBV6-6 and TRBJ2-2, with 7 bases aligning to TRBD2. The junction had 1 base not matched to a gene; V was cut back by 6 bases and J by 3 bases. This CDR3 contains 13 residues. In germline, CDR1 is MNHNY, CDR2 SVGAGI (reference sequence).

This chain links TRBV7-3 with TRBJ2-3; 9 bases align to TRBD2. Germline V gene lookup returns CDR1 SGHTA and CDR2 FQGTGA. J lost 5 bases, V lost 5 bases, and 8 bases had no gene match. The CDR3 is 15 amino acids. This CDR3 is CASSRNSGSLDTQYF. CDR3 in DNA: TGTGCCAGCAGCCGGAATAGCGGGAGTTTAGATACGCAGTATTTT.

The chain carries TRBV6-6 and TRBJ1-2; D unclear. There are 16 residues in the CDR3. V lost 6 bases, J lost 0 bases, and 17 bases lay in between. Germline CDR1 is MNHNY and CDR2 is SVGAGI (reference sequence). The CDR3 region has the DNA TGTGCCAGCAGATCACCGGACGGCGGGTCTAACTATGGCTACACCTTC. Amino acids: CASRSPDGGSNYGYTF.

This chain links TRBV7-2 with TRBJ2-3; TRBD2 matches 7 bases. CDR1 SGHTA and CDR2 FQGNSA come from the germline V gene. CDR3 length: 14 residues. Trimming removed 4 bases from V and 5 bases from J; junction bases left unmatched: 6. The CDR3 here is CASSSDWGGDTQYF. The CDR3 nucleotides read TGTGCCAGCAGCTCGGACTGGGGGGGAGATACGCAGTATTTT.

The gene calls are TRBV28 and TRBJ1-3; weak D call: TRBD1 (6 bases). Germline V gives CDR1 MDHEN, CDR2 SYDVKM. CDR3 length equals 14 residues. V was trimmed by 10 bases and J by 1 base, leaving 14 bases between them. Here the CDR3 reads CAIQDRISGNTIYF. Here the CDR3 DNA reads TGTGCCATTCAGGACAGAATATCTGGAAACACCATATATTTT.

The rearrangement joins TRBV9 to TRBJ2-7; TRBD1 is a possible D gene (5 bases). Trimming took 3 bases from V and 2 from J, leaving 12 bases between them. There are 14 residues in the CDR3. In germline, CDR1 is SGDLS, CDR2 YYNGEE. Written as DNA, the CDR3 is TGTGCCAGCAGCGAGGGGCAGGGCGCCTACGAGCAGTACTTC. Amino acids: CASSEGQGAYEQYF.

This sequence joins TRBV7-9 and TRBJ2-1; TRBD2 matches at 9 bases. The CDR3 consists of 18 residues. CDR1 is SEHNR and CDR2 is FQNEAQ in the germline V gene (reference sequence). J was trimmed by 0 bases and V by 1 base; bases with no gene match: 7. CDR3 sequence: CASSLDALAGVSYNEQFF. The CDR3 DNA sequence: TGTGCCAGCAGCTTAGATGCATTAGCGGGGGTCTCCTACAATGAGCAGTTCTTC.

This rearrangement joins TRBV11-1 to TRBJ1-1; perhaps TRBD1 as D (5 bases). The CDR3 runs to 15 residues. The ends were cut back, 1 base at V and 4 bases at J, with 13 bases in the middle. The germline CDR1 and CDR2 sequences are SGHAT and FQDESV (reference sequence). DNA for the CDR3: TGTGCCAGCAGCTTAGTATACGGGGGAGGCACTGAAGCTTTCTTT. Translation: CASSLVYGGGTEAFF. The full variable domain, completed using reference TRBV11-1 and TRBJ1-1, is EAEVAQSPRYKITEKSQAVAFWCDPISGHATLYWYRQILGQGPELLVQFQDESVVDDSQLPKDRFSAERLKGVDSTLKIQPAELGDSAMYLCASSLVYGGGTEAFFGQGTRLTVV.

The genes are TRBV10-3 and TRBJ1-2; no definite D call. This CDR3 has 12 residues. Germline values: CDR1 ENHRY, CDR2 SYGVKD. V lost 4 bases, J lost 13 bases, and 16 bases lay in between. DNA for the CDR3: TGTGCCATCAGTGCGCCCCAAGGCAGGCCCACCTTC. The encoded protein is CAISAPQGRPTF.

This chain joins TRBV10-3 and TRBJ1-2; TRBD1 aligns across 11 bases. The CDR3 sequence is 13 residues long. V was clipped by 11 bases and J by 3 bases; unmatched bases: 5. Germline loops: CDR1 ENHRY, CDR2 SYGVKD. CDR3 amino acids: CAAGQGADYGYTF. Written as DNA, the CDR3 is TGTGCCGCCGGACAGGGGGCGGACTATGGCTACACCTTC.

The table lists this clone with a count of one. The chain has TRBV10-3 and TRBJ2-2; the D gene could be TRBD1 or TRBD2 (6 bases each). This CDR3 is 15 amino acids long. Per the germline V gene, CDR1 is ENHRY and CDR2 is SYGVKD. V was cut by 2 bases and J by 2 bases, with 9 bases left in between. The CDR3 sequence: CAISERGQNTGELFF. The CDR3 region has the DNA TGTGCCATCAGTGAGCGGGGGCAAAACACCGGGGAGCTGTTTTTT.

The chain combines TRBV6-5 with TRBJ2-1, with 7 bases that match TRBD2. This CDR3 comprises 15 residues. J lost 7 bases, V lost 5 bases, and 11 bases had no gene match. CDR1 MNHEY and CDR2 SVGAGI come from the germline V gene. This CDR3 reads CASSPRGGRGNEQFF. The CDR3 DNA reads TGTGCCAGCAGTCCCCGGGGAGGGCGAGGAAATGAGCAGTTCTTC.

The table lists this clone with a few counts. The chain carries TRBV7-9 and TRBJ2-7; unclear D gene. V was cut by 5 bases and J by 6 bases, with 11 bases left in between. The CDR3 is made up of 12 amino acids. CDR1 and CDR2 (germline): SEHNR, FQNEAQ (reference sequence). As DNA, the CDR3 is TGTGCCAGCAGCCTCGCCGAGGTCGAGCAGTACTTC. This encodes CASSLAEVEQYF.

V gene TRBV15 combines with J gene TRBJ2-1; 9 bases match TRBD2. The CDR3 spans 15 residues. V was pared by 1 base and J by 7 bases, with 5 bases of the junction left unmatched. The V gene's germline CDR1 is LNHNV and CDR2 YYDKDF (reference sequence). The CDR3 is CATSRARGGANEQFF. CDR3 nucleotide sequence: TGTGCCACCAGCAGAGCACGCGGGGGGGCGAATGAGCAGTTCTTC.

The chain joins TRBV6-5 to TRBJ2-1; D might be TRBD2 (5 bases). Trimming pared 6 bases from V and 7 bases from J, leaving 16 bases between. This CDR3 spans 14 amino acids. Looked up from germline, CDR1 is MNHEY and CDR2 is SVGAGI. The CDR3 DNA reads TGTGCCAGCAGACCGGCTAGCCCCTTTAATGAGCAGTTCTTC. This translates into CASRPASPFNEQFF.

The CDR3 loop reads CASSTRTSGSYEQYF. CDR3 sequence (DNA): TGTGCCAGCAGCACCCGGACTAGCGGGAGTTACGAGCAGTACTTC. The chain is built from TRBV11-2 and TRBJ2-7; 13 positions agree with TRBD2. Germline V CDR1 and CDR2: SGHAT, FQNNGV. The V segment lost 5 bases and the J segment 4 bases; nucleotides outside the gene matches: 5. CDR3 length equals 15 residues.

This clone was observed once. This chain uses TRBV7-9 with TRBJ2-3, with TRBD2 identical over 8 bases. Losses at the gene ends were 3 bases for V and 5 bases for J; bases not matched to a gene: 1. This CDR3 has 13 residues. Germline CDR1 reads SEHNR; CDR2 reads FQNEAQ (reference sequence). CDR3 in amino acids: CASSFTSGDTQYF. Written as DNA, the CDR3 is TGTGCCAGCAGCTTTACTAGCGGAGATACGCAGTATTTT.

This clone was picked up one time. The chain recombines TRBV15 with TRBJ1-4, with TRBD1 as a possible D gene (5 bases). Trimming removed 0 bases at V and 8 bases at J, with 13 bases between. Per germline, CDR1 LNHNV and CDR2 YYDKDF (reference sequence). The CDR3 is made up of 15 amino acids. The CDR3 loop is CATSRDPGKGEKLFF. For the CDR3, the DNA is TGTGCCACCAGCAGAGATCCCGGGAAGGGGGAAAAACTGTTTTTT. Complete variable domain (other parts from reference TRBV15 and TRBJ1-4): DAMVIQNPRYQVTQFGKPVTLSCSQTLNHNVMYWYQQKSSQAPKLLFHYYDKDFNNEADTPDNFQSRRPNTSFCFLDIRSPGLGDTAMYLCATSRDPGKGEKLFFGSGTQLSVL.